The 9 T cell receptor beta chains listed next were all sequenced from one sample in a study of early T cells in non-severe SARS-CoV-2 infection. TCRdb fed the 5' RACE reads into MiXCR, producing one record per CDR3 protein. This table holds tens of thousands of distinct CDR3 sequences, around a tenth found once. The sample here was whole blood, taken at baseline. The source of these receptors is an adult who was a healthcare worker with PCR-confirmed SARS-CoV-2 infection or an uninfected control (not recorded which).

This clonotype was observed at least ten times. V gene TRBV11-2 combines with J gene TRBJ2-2, with TRBD2 matching 11 bases. From germline, CDR1 is SGHAT and CDR2 FQNNGV. The CDR3 has 18 residues. The V and J ends lost 1 base and 6 bases, in that order; junction bases with no gene match: 10. CDR3 DNA sequence: TGTGCCAGCAGCTTAGGTTGGGTGGCACTAGCGGGAGCCGGGGAGCTGTTTTTT. This sequence encodes CASSLGWVALAGAGELFF.

The chain combines TRBV5-1 with TRBJ1-1, with D possibly matching TRBD1 (6 bases). Germline lookup yields CDR1 SGHRS and CDR2 YFSETQ. The CDR3 has 13 amino acids. Deletions cut 3 bases from V and 1 base from J, with 7 bases between. The CDR3 region is CASSWDTNTEAFF. CDR3 bases: TGCGCCAGCAGCTGGGACACGAACACTGAAGCTTTCTTT.

The chain couples TRBV7-9 to TRBJ2-3; tentatively, D is TRBD2 (5 bases). This CDR3 has 19 amino acids. V dropped 1 base and J dropped 7 bases, with 27 bases sitting between them. Germline V gives CDR1 SEHNR, CDR2 FQNEAQ (reference sequence). CDR3: CASSLGDKDLRPNSNTQYF. CDR3 coding DNA: TGTGCCAGCAGCTTAGGGGATAAGGACTTACGACCTAATTCCAATACGCAGTATTTT.

J is TRBJ2-3 and V is TRBV29-1; tentatively, D is TRBD1 or TRBD2 (6 bases each). The CDR3 is 15 residues long. V was clipped by 1 base and J by 5 bases, with 16 bases between them. Germline V gene data show CDR1 as SQVTM and CDR2 as ANQGSEA. The CDR3 coding sequence is TGCAGCGTTGAAGTTCAGGGGCGGGGTGAAGATACGCAGTATTTT. Protein: CSVEVQGRGEDTQYF.

This chain links TRBV20-1 with TRBJ2-5; D is uncertain. Between the trimmed V and J ends, which lost 5 bases and 9 bases, there was a span of 10 bases. The CDR3 is 10 amino acids. Germline lookup yields CDR1 DFQATT and CDR2 SNEGSKA (reference sequence). The CDR3 reads CSAAGSAQYF. The DNA for the CDR3 is TGCAGTGCTGCAGGTTCGGCCCAGTACTTC.

The chain joins TRBV7-2 to TRBJ1-4; 9 bases line up with TRBD1. Germline trimming cut 3 bases from V and 14 bases from J; bases unmatched to any gene: 4. This CDR3 is built from 12 residues. Germline V gene lookup returns CDR1 SGHTA and CDR2 FQGNSA. The CDR3 reads CASSLDRGGLFF. In DNA form, the CDR3 reads TGTGCCAGCAGCTTGGACAGGGGTGGGCTGTTTTTT. Drawing the rest from reference TRBV7-2 and TRBJ1-4, the complete variable domain is GAGVSQSPSNKVTEKGKDVELRCDPISGHTALYWYRQSLGQGLEFLIYFQGNSAPDKSGLPSDRFSAERTGGSVSTLTIQRTQQEDSAVYLCASSLDRGGLFFGSGTQLSVL.

This clonotype was counted many times. V and J are TRBV20-1 and TRBJ2-7, with 8 bases aligning to TRBD2. This CDR3 comprises 14 residues. V was clipped by 7 bases and J by 7 bases; unmatched bases: 15. Germline V gene data show CDR1 as DFQATT and CDR2 as SNEGSKA (reference sequence). The CDR3 loop is CSGMKGTRSQEQYF. CDR3 in DNA: TGCAGTGGCATGAAAGGGACTAGGTCGCAGGAGCAGTACTTC.

This chain's CDR3 is CASSDRRLAGDTQYF. CDR3 sequence (DNA): TGTGCCAGCAGTGATCGGCGACTAGCGGGAGATACGCAGTATTTT. V and J are TRBV6-1 and TRBJ2-3, with TRBD2 identical over 10 bases. The trim removed 3 bases at V and 5 bases at J, leaving 5 bases unmatched. Germline-derived CDR1 and CDR2 are MNHNS and SASEGT. This CDR3 is built from 15 residues.

The DNA for the CDR3 is TGCAGCGTTGAAGGCGGGGGGCGGGAGAAATTCTTC. It encodes CSVEGGGREKFF. The gene calls are TRBV29-1 and TRBJ2-1; 8 bases align to TRBD2. The trim removed 1 base at V and 16 bases at J, leaving 9 bases unmatched. Per the germline V gene, CDR1 is SQVTM and CDR2 is ANQGSEA. CDR3 length: 12 residues.